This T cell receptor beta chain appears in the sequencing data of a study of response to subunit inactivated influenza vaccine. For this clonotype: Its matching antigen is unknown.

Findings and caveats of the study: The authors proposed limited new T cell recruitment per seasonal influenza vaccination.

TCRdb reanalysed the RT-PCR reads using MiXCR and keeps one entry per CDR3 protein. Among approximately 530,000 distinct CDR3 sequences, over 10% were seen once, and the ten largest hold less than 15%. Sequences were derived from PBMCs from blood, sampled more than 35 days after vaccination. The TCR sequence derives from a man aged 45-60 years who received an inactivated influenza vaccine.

DNA for the CDR3: TGTGCCAGCAGCCAAGTGAGTTTGGGGAACACTGAAGCTTTCTTT. Residues: CASSQVSLGNTEAFF. The chain employs TRBV3-1 and TRBJ1-1; D unclear. This CDR3 region has 15 residues. V dropped 1 base and J dropped 1 base, with 10 bases sitting between them. CDR1 LGHDT and CDR2 YNNKEL come from the germline V gene (reference sequence).